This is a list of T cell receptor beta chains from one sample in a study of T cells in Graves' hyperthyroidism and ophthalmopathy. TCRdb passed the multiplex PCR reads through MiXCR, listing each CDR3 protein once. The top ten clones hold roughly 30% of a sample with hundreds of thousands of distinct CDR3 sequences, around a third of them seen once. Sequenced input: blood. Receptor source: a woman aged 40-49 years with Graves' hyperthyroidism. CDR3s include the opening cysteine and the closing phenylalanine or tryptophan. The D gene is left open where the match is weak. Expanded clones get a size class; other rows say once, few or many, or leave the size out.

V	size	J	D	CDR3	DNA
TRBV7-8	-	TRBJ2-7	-	CASSAPGPLHSYEQYF	TGTGCCAGCAGCGCGCCGGGACCTCTCCATTCCTACGAGCAGTACTTC
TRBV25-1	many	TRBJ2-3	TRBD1	CASSPGQTTDTQYF	TGTGCCAGCAGTCCGGGACAGACCACAGATACGCAGTATTTT
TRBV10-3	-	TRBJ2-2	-	CASSLMAGTNTGELFF	TGTGCCAGCAGTTTAATGGCGGGAACGAACACCGGGGAGCTGTTTTTT
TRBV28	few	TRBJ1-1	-	CASSSLYTGAFF	TGTGCCAGCAGTTCCCTTTACACGGGAGCTTTCTTT
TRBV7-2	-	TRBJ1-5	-	CASSDTMGNQPQHF	TGTGCCAGCAGTGACACTATGGGTAATCAGCCCCAGCATTTT
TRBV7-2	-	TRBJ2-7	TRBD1	CASSPRGGQGETASYEQYF	TGTGCCAGCAGCCCAAGAGGGGGACAGGGAGAAACTGCCTCCTACGAGCAGTACTTC
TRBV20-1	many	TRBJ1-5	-	CSAPPQGSQPQHF	TGCAGTGCTCCCCCGCAGGGATCTCAGCCCCAGCATTTT
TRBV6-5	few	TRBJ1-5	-	CASSRNFDQPQHF	TGTGCCAGCAGTCGGAATTTTGATCAGCCCCAGCATTTT
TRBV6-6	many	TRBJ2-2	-	CASIQGAGELFF	TGTGCCAGCATTCAGGGCGCCGGGGAGCTGTTTTTT
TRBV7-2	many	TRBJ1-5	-	CASSFGPNQPQHF	TGTGCCAGTAGTTTCGGGCCCAATCAGCCCCAGCATTTT
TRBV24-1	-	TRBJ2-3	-	CATSDSVVSTDTQYF	TGTGCCACCAGTGATTCGGTAGTTAGCACAGATACGCAGTATTTT
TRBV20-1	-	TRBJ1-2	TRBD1	CSARGPGGLGGYTF	TGCAGTGCTAGAGGTCCAGGGGGGCTAGGCGGCTACACCTTC
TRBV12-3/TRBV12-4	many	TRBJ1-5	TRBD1	CASSFPLGQGSQPQHF	TGTGCCAGCAGTTTCCCCCTCGGACAGGGGAGTCAGCCCCAGCATTTT
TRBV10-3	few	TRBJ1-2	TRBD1	CAISEDRDYGYTF	TGTGCTATCAGTGAGGACAGGGACTATGGCTACACCTTC
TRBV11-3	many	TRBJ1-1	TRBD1	CASSSPGQGRPEAFF	TGTGCCAGCAGTTCTCCGGGACAGGGGAGGCCTGAAGCTTTCTTT
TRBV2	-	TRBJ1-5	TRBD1	CASSLTPGTGEFYQPQHF	TGTGCCAGCAGTTTGACCCCCGGGACAGGGGAATTTTATCAGCCCCAGCATTTT
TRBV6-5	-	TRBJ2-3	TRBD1	CASSPTGNTDTQYF	TGTGCCAGCAGCCCGACAGGGAACACAGATACGCAGTATTTT
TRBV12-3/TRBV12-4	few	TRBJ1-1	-	CASRPGEDTEAFF	TGTGCCAGCAGGCCCGGCGAGGACACTGAAGCTTTCTTT
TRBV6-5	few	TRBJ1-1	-	CASSYSPTGGNTEAFF	TGTGCCAGCAGTTACTCGCCGACAGGTGGGAACACTGAAGCTTTCTTT
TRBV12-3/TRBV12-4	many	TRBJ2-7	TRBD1	CASGPLSGTGYSEQYF	TGTGCCAGCGGCCCATTGTCCGGGACAGGGTATTCTGAGCAGTACTTC
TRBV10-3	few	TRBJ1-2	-	CASSFYDGHDVPYGYTF	TGTGCCAGCAGTTTCTACGACGGACATGACGTTCCTTATGGCTACACCTTC
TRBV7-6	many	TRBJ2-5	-	CASSSIETQYF	TGTGCCAGCAGCTCGATTGAGACCCAGTACTTC